The 5 T cell receptor beta chains below were found in one sample sequenced in a study of OX40 agonist ivuxolimab in advanced cancers. The table came from immunoSEQ multiplex PCR; TCRdb's copy has only in-frame clones and leaves some out. The repertoire holds around 97,000 clones, with approximately 80% as singletons. The input for sequencing was CD4+ or CD8+ T cells sorted from blood, taken in a trial of the OX40 agonist ivuxolimab. All receptors come from an adult with an advanced solid tumor such as melanoma, head and neck, liver or kidney cancer.

The CDR3 bases are TGTGCCAGCAGAGCCCCTGGGAATGAGCAGTTCTTC. This encodes CASRAPGNEQFF. The rearrangement joins TRBV11-2 to TRBJ2-1; D is unresolved. Trimming cost V 6 bases and J 7 bases, with 10 bases left between them. Germline CDR1 SGHAT, CDR2 FQNNGV. The length of the CDR3 is 12 residues.

V gene TRBV19 combines with J gene TRBJ2-3; 8 nucleotides line up with TRBD1. Unmatched junction bases numbered 2, after V lost 5 bases and J lost 1 base. Per germline, CDR1 LNHDA and CDR2 SQIVND (reference sequence). The CDR3 sequence is 14 residues long. The CDR3 region has the DNA TGTGCCAGTAGTCTGACAGGGGGCACAGATACGCAGTATTTT. It specifies CASSLTGGTDTQYF.

In this sample, this clone turned up once. V gene TRBV6-5 combines with J gene TRBJ1-3; D not resolved. The CDR3 loop spans 15 amino acids. V lost 0 bases to trimming and J lost 4 bases, with 10 bases between them. CDR1 is MNHEY and CDR2 is SVGAGI in the germline V gene. CDR3 sequence: CASSYSSSGGNTIYF. CDR3 bases: TGTGCCAGCAGTTACTCGTCCTCTGGGGGAAACACCATATATTTT.

As regards this clone: Mismatch with germline at one junction end may stem from a read error. The chain employs TRBV13 and TRBJ2-7; maybe TRBD1 (5 bases). The CDR3 covers 14 residues. Germline CDR1 is PRHDT and CDR2 is FYEKMQ (reference sequence). CDR3 sequence reads: CASSLGVQPYEQYF. DNA of the CDR3: TGTGCCAGCAGTTTAGGGGTCCAGCCCTACGAGCAGTACTTC.

This chain uses TRBV6-5 with TRBJ2-7, with D possibly TRBD2 on 5 matching bases. Germline CDR1 is MNHEY and CDR2 is SVGAGI. CDR3 length equals 12 residues. V dropped 8 bases and J dropped 7 bases, with 15 bases sitting between them. CDR3 sequence reads: CASALASGEQYF. The CDR3 DNA sequence: TGTGCCAGCGCTCTAGCATCGGGGGAGCAGTACTTC.